This record covers a single TCR beta chain. Antigen unknown. These data are taken from a study of T cell responses to AZD1222 COVID-19 vaccine. Overall study findings and caveats: Females made up more of the donors, who were largely white British, and clonal diversity may have come out too low.

V lost 7 bases and J 1 base, leaving 18 bases between the germline ends. The germline V gene encodes CDR1 SGHRS and CDR2 YFSETQ. CDR3 length equals 16 residues. Analyses pooled second doses at about 4 or about 12 weeks. Clones were sequenced by immunoSEQ multiplex PCR, and TCRdb holds only the in-frame ones, with some missing. The sample contains 97,000 or so clones, approximately 90% of which appear only once. The chain combines TRBV5-1 with TRBJ2-1, with D possibly being TRBD2 (6 bases). The sequence was obtained from an adult who received the AZD1222 COVID-19 vaccine. Material: peripheral blood, obtained 28 days after the second AZD1222 dose. CDR3 bases: TGCGCCAGCGGACGGGGTAGCGGATTATCCTACAATGAGCAGTTCTTC. As protein: CASGRGSGLSYNEQFF.